This TCR beta chain emerged from a study of CD8 T cells in ankylosing spondylitis (TCRdb year 2017). In terms of the full investigation: T cell receptor beta repertoires were profiled in healthy donors and ankylosing spondylitis patients so that disease-linked TCR variants could be found. The full study cohort comprised about 23 ankylosing spondylitis patients and roughly 110 healthy donors. Peripheral blood was sampled, and synovial fluid was also collected from ankylosing spondylitis patients. Study-level results and caveats: Blood from ankylosing spondylitis patients appeared to be characterized by a TCR beta motif composed of about eight highly homologous amino acid variants. The disease-linked clones had a CD8+ phenotype and were found at relatively low frequencies in peripheral blood. Some motif variants had previously been reported in the synovial fluid and blood of reactive arthritis patients, which suggests shared mechanisms of disease initiation. According to the report, matched synovial fluid samples from ankylosing spondylitis patients were significantly enriched for the disease-linked clones.

This clonotype was observed a few times. Its antigen has not been determined. Base qualities are not recorded, but no much larger clone differs from it by a single base. V lost 0 bases and J lost 8 bases; the stretch between them is 7 bases long. In the germline V gene, CDR1 corresponds to LGHNA and CDR2 to YNFKEQ. The CDR3, cysteine through phenylalanine, is 12 amino acids long. The entry retains the CDR3 DNA only, 36 bases that are in frame from base 1. These reads were obtained on an Illumina HiSeq 2500. TCR beta libraries were prepared by quantitative 5'-RACE with molecular barcodes. In the paper's pipeline: To identify disease-linked TCR variants, a new computational method was used, one built on a probabilistic model of VDJ rearrangement. TCRdb reprocessed the public reads (quality trimming at Q25 with fastp, clone calling with MiXCR) and kept in-frame beta chains. Merged by CDR3 protein, the rows form single entries marked with the most common genes and DNA. The V and J calls follow TCRdb's processing rather than the paper's. The sample profile shows 700,000 to 850,000 distinct CDR3 sequences; about 10% of them were found once. The ten largest account for about 0.5% of the sample.

The sequencing input was blood, either unsorted or a sorted T cell fraction (not recorded which). The chain was built from TRBV4-2 and TRBJ1-2; the D gene assignment is ambiguous. The TCR was taken from a male donor with ankylosing spondylitis. The base sequence is TGTGCCAGCAGCCAAGAAAGCGCGGGCTACACCTTC. Its protein product is CASSQESAGYTF.